This T cell receptor beta chain was retrieved from a study of regulatory dendritic cells for organ transplantation. Sequencing was performed with immunoSEQ multiplex PCR; in TCRdb, only in-frame clones are kept and a portion is missing. The table has 25,000 to 35,000 clones, around 80% seen once. This clone occurred once. V trimming: 3 bases; J trimming: 7 bases; junction bases outside the gene matches: 6. The germline V gene encodes CDR1 SGHTA and CDR2 FQGNSA. The CDR3 extends over 15 amino acids. This chain connects TRBV7-2 to TRBJ2-1; TRBD2 agrees at 10 bases. Sequencing used naive CD4+ T cells from blood. Subset noted: CD45RA+ naive T cells. The clonotype comes from a human donor in good health. The DNA of the CDR3 is TGTGCCAGCAGCTTCCATAGCGGGGGGTCTAATGAGCAGTTCTTC. It translates to CASSFHSGGSNEQFF.